Here is one T cell receptor (beta chain) with its context. The target antigen is unknown. The data belong to a study of post-analysis software for immune sequencing data. Study findings and constraints: Roughly five TRBV segments appeared more often in patients than in controls, and TRBV5-6, TRBV5-1 and TRBV20-1 were among these.

The germline V gene has CDR1 SGHTA and CDR2 FQGNSA. CDR3 length equals 13 residues. Included in the TCR beta cDNA libraries were unique molecular identifiers. Input of 1 to 10 million T cells yielded around 500,000 cDNA molecules. MiXCR, applied by TCRdb to the PCR reads, yields one record per CDR3 protein. The sample has hundreds of thousands of distinct CDR3 sequences, approximately 59% seen once. This chain uses TRBV7-2 with TRBJ2-7; unclear D gene. The closer fit of TRBJ2-5 to the DNA end suggests the J call may be wrong. Input material: blood. This receptor was identified in a girl aged 2 to 9 with multiple sclerosis. The CDR3 nucleotides are TGTGCCAGCAGCTTTGCCCAGGATGAGACCCAGTACTTC. Its protein product is CASSFAQDETQYF.